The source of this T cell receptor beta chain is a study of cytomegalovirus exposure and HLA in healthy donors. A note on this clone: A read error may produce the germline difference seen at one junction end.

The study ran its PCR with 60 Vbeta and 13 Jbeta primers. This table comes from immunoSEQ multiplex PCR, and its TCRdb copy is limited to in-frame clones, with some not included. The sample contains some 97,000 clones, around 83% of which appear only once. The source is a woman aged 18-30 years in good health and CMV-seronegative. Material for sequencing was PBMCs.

In DNA, the CDR3 is TGTGCCGGCAGCCCGGGACTGGGAGCGGGGCGCACAGATACGCAGTATTTT. This sequence encodes CAGSPGLGAGRTDTQYF. The chain has TRBV7-9 and TRBJ2-3; 7 nucleotides agree with TRBD2. The CDR3 is made up of 17 amino acids. The germline V gene encodes CDR1 SEHNR and CDR2 FQNEAQ (reference sequence).